This is a list of T cell receptor beta chains from one sample in a study of blood T cells in healthy people across ages. From the 5' RACE reads, TCRdb called clonotypes with MiXCR, one entry per CDR3 protein. The sample yields over 1,300,000 distinct CDR3 sequences, 59% seen once. Sequencing was carried out using blood. Source of these receptors: a man between 18 and 35 years old in good health. The CDR3 runs from the conserved cysteine through the conserved F or W.

CDR3: CASSLKMSGYNEQFF
J: TRBJ2-1
V: TRBV5-4

CDR3: CASSKVGAANRQETQYF
J: -
V: TRBV21-1

CDR3: CASRLNRLAVYEQYF
J: TRBJ2-7
V: TRBV27

CDR3: CASSEWTRANQPQHF
J: TRBJ1-5
V: TRBV6-1

CDR3: CASTPVGGMGDGYTF
J: TRBJ1-2
V: TRBV27

CDR3: CSAPPGSGAFETQYF
J: TRBJ2-5
V: TRBV20-1

CDR3: CASSNPGESEKLFF
J: TRBJ1-4
V: TRBV2

CDR3: CASSLSLGEATYEQYF
J: TRBJ2-7
V: TRBV28

CDR3: CASSSGQGLTDTQYF
J: TRBJ2-3
V: TRBV7-9

CDR3: CATSDRTNSYNEQFF
J: TRBJ2-1
V: TRBV24-1

CDR3: CSSGGGGNEQFF
J: TRBJ2-1
V: TRBV20-1

CDR3: CASSLGGKSYNEQFF
J: TRBJ2-1
V: TRBV5-1

CDR3: CASSNDRTGQPQHF
J: TRBJ1-5
V: TRBV6-2/TRBV6-3

CDR3: CSAPGHLEQYF
J: TRBJ2-7
V: TRBV20-1

CDR3: CRGASGPLQETQYF
J: TRBJ2-5
V: TRBV20-1

CDR3: CASSPAVSGANVLTF
J: TRBJ2-6
V: TRBV18

CDR3: CASSETGPDTQYF
J: TRBJ2-3
V: TRBV6-1

CDR3: CAAGTGGSQPQHF
J: TRBJ1-5
V: TRBV24-1

CDR3: CSARGELQTEAFF
J: TRBJ1-1
V: TRBV20-1

CDR3: CASSWTSVYEQFF
J: TRBJ2-1
V: TRBV11-2

CDR3: CASSLYISSGRDNEQFF
J: TRBJ2-1
V: TRBV7-6

CDR3: CASSPGGGVSYNEQFF
J: TRBJ2-1
V: TRBV7-9

CDR3: CASSPNPGKTQYF
J: TRBJ2-5
V: TRBV18

CDR3: CASSRSGQLNTEAFF
J: TRBJ1-1
V: TRBV7-8

CDR3: CASSEAYLEGGYTF
J: TRBJ1-2
V: TRBV6-1

CDR3: CASSRPGQNGYTF
J: TRBJ1-2
V: TRBV4-1

CDR3: CSVLPLGTNEKLFF
J: TRBJ1-4
V: TRBV29-1

CDR3: CSAVMVNEKLFF
J: TRBJ1-4
V: TRBV29-1

CDR3: CAIKGGGFYEQYF
J: TRBJ2-7
V: TRBV10-3

CDR3: CSARAGLAGGNTGELFF
J: TRBJ2-2
V: TRBV20-1

CDR3: CSAQGSGLAQETQYF
J: TRBJ2-5
V: TRBV29-1